These 23 T cell receptor beta chains were all obtained from the same sample, sequenced in a study of cytomegalovirus exposure and HLA in healthy donors. Use of 60 Vbeta and 13 Jbeta primers characterized the PCR. The repertoire was sequenced with immunoSEQ multiplex PCR; TCRdb's copy has only in-frame clones and lacks some. Counted here are about 130,000 clones, 82% occurring once; the ten biggest clones make up approximately 10%. Sequences were obtained from PBMCs. Receptor source: a male donor in good health and CMV-seropositive.

J is TRBJ2-2 and V is TRBV29-1; TRBD1 might be the D (5 bases). Trimming stripped 2 bases from V and 4 bases from J, with 8 bases between. The CDR3 extends over 13 amino acids. Germline assignment: CDR1 SQVTM and CDR2 ANQGSEA. The CDR3 is CSVETQGTGELFF. CDR3 DNA: TGCAGCGTTGAAACTCAGGGCACCGGGGAGCTGTTTTTT.

The rearrangement links TRBV27 to TRBJ2-7; 8 nucleotides line up with TRBD1. With 2 bases clipped from V and 4 bases from J, the junction kept 7 bases outside the gene matches. Germline V gene lookup returns CDR1 MNHEY and CDR2 SMNVEV (reference sequence). This CDR3 has 15 amino acids. This CDR3 reads CASSLIPRGQYEQYF. DNA of the CDR3: TGTGCCAGCAGTTTAATCCCCAGGGGGCAGTACGAGCAGTACTTC.

CDR3: CASSTRTSGTYEQYF. CDR3 nucleotides: TGTGCCAGCAGCACCCGGACTAGCGGAACTTACGAGCAGTACTTC. J is TRBJ2-7 and V is TRBV11-1, with 10 bases identical to TRBD2. The CDR3 is 15 residues long. Unmatched junction bases numbered 8, after V lost 5 bases and J lost 4 bases. Germline values: CDR1 SGHAT, CDR2 FQDESV (reference sequence). The full variable domain, in which reference TRBV11-1 and TRBJ2-7 provide the parts outside the CDR3, is EAEVAQSPRYKITEKSQAVAFWCDPISGHATLYWYRQILGQGPELLVQFQDESVVDDSQLPKDRFSAERLKGVDSTLKIQPAELGDSAMYLCASSTRTSGTYEQYFGPGTRLTVT.

The CDR3 spells CASSLDMGLVGPEQFF. DNA of the CDR3: TGTGCCAGCAGCTTAGATATGGGACTAGTAGGTCCTGAGCAGTTCTTC. The V gene is TRBV11-2, the J gene TRBJ2-1; 8 bases are shared with TRBD2. CDR1 is SGHAT, CDR2 FQNNGV, per germline. Germline trimming cut 0 bases from V and 9 bases from J; bases unmatched to any gene: 10. The CDR3 sequence is 16 residues long.

The chain combines TRBV28 with TRBJ1-4; 7 bases are a match to TRBD1. The CDR3 runs to 14 residues. V was clipped by 3 bases and J by 7 bases; unmatched bases: 5. Germline V CDR1 and CDR2: MDHEN, SYDVKM. The CDR3 loop is CASSFWQGGEKLFF. DNA of the CDR3: TGTGCCAGCAGTTTTTGGCAGGGGGGTGAAAAACTGTTTTTT.

V is TRBV4-3 and J is TRBJ2-7; 7 bases are a match to TRBD1. This CDR3 spans 17 amino acids. CDR1 and CDR2 (germline): LGHNA, YSLEER. J was trimmed by 5 bases and V by 4 bases; bases with no gene match: 17. CDR3 DNA sequence: TGCGCCAGCAGCCGAGCGGCCGGGACAGCGGCCGGGGACGAGCAGTACTTC. Translated: CASSRAAGTAAGDEQYF.

The V gene is TRBV28, the J gene TRBJ2-1, with 7 bases identical to TRBD2. J was trimmed by 2 bases and V by 8 bases; bases with no gene match: 6. The CDR3 spans 14 residues. CDR1 is MDHEN, CDR2 SYDVKM, per germline. CDR3 bases: TGTGCCAGCTTAGCGGGTGGGACCTACAATGAGCAGTTCTTC. It encodes CASLAGGTYNEQFF.

The chain recombines TRBV6-1 with TRBJ2-5; 7 positions agree with TRBD1. The end of the DNA fits TRBJ2-7 better, so the J call may be wrong. This CDR3 comprises 15 residues. Germline V gene data show CDR1 as MNHNS and CDR2 as SASEGT. Written as DNA, the CDR3 is TGTGCCAGCAGTGACTGGGACAGAGTCTCCTACGAGCAGTACTTC. This codes for CASSDWDRVSYEQYF.

This chain connects TRBV14 to TRBJ2-3; possibly TRBD1 for D (6 bases). The CDR3 covers 15 residues. Trimming shortened V by 7 bases and J by 7 bases, and 21 bases separated the two germline ends. Germline values: CDR1 SGHDN, CDR2 FVKESK. In DNA, the CDR3 is TGTGCCAGCACCATTGGGACATCACCTTATCATACGCAGTATTTT. It translates to CASTIGTSPYHTQYF.

The rearrangement joins TRBV7-8 to TRBJ2-5; tentative D call: TRBD2 (5 bases). The V end lost 8 bases, the J end lost 1 base, and 17 bases lay between the germline ends. The CDR3 is 15 residues long. Per the germline V gene, CDR1 is SGHVS and CDR2 is FQNEAQ. The CDR3 DNA sequence: TGTGCCAGCGGAGGTTCCGACGGCCTCCAAGAGACCCAGTACTTC. Translating it yields CASGGSDGLQETQYF.

J is TRBJ1-1 and V is TRBV6-5, with D tentatively TRBD1 (5 bases). The germline V and J ends were trimmed by 5 bases and 3 bases, with 16 bases remaining between them. Germline V lookup: CDR1 MNHEY, CDR2 SVGAGI. The CDR3 loop spans 15 amino acids. The CDR3 protein is CASSANFQGDTEAFF. The CDR3 DNA reads TGTGCCAGCAGTGCCAATTTTCAAGGGGACACTGAAGCTTTCTTT.

This clone was seen once. CDR3 nucleotide sequence: TGTGCCAGCAGCTCGGGGGGACTCAACAATGAGCAGTTCTTC. Amino acid sequence: CASSSGGLNNEQFF. This sequence joins TRBV7-3 and TRBJ2-1, with 7 bases aligning to TRBD2. J was trimmed by 5 bases and V by 4 bases; bases with no gene match: 5. Per germline, CDR1 SGHTA and CDR2 FQGTGA. The CDR3 covers 14 residues.

This chain uses TRBV5-1 with TRBJ2-5; TRBD2 agrees at 15 bases. Germline lookup yields CDR1 SGHRS and CDR2 YFSETQ. The CDR3 sequence is 19 residues long. V dropped 1 base and J dropped 5; count of bases not matched to a gene: 12. Written as DNA, the CDR3 is TGCGCCAGCAGCTTGATAAGTCGGACTAGCGGGAGGGTGCCGGAGACCCAGTACTTC. Its protein product is CASSLISRTSGRVPETQYF.

This chain's CDR3 is CASSNRVGQGAGGYTF. CDR3 sequence (DNA): TGTGCCAGCAGCAACAGAGTGGGACAGGGGGCCGGGGGCTACACCTTC. The rearrangement joins TRBV7-2 to TRBJ1-2; 12 bases match TRBD1. This CDR3 is 16 amino acids long. The ends lost 5 bases at V and 8 bases at J; junction bases unmatched: 12. CDR1 and CDR2 from the germline V gene are SGHTA and FQGNSA.

The V call is TRBV18, the J call TRBJ1-5, with TRBD1 identical over 11 bases. This CDR3 contains 16 residues. Germline V gene lookup returns CDR1 KGHSH and CDR2 LQKENI. The V segment lost 2 bases and the J segment 7 bases; nucleotides outside the gene matches: 7. CDR3 DNA: TGTGCCAGCTCACCATCGGGACAGGGGGTCAACCAGCCCCAGCATTTT. Amino acid sequence: CASSPSGQGVNQPQHF.

This sequence joins TRBV6-5 and TRBJ2-7; 8 positions agree with TRBD1. In germline, CDR1 is MNHEY, CDR2 SVGAGI. CDR3 length: 14 residues. J gave up 5 bases and V 8 bases, and 11 bases lay outside the gene matches. In DNA, the CDR3 is TGTGCCAGCCTCGGGGCAGGGGGCGTTGACGAGCAGTACTTC. Its protein product is CASLGAGGVDEQYF.

The chain's CDR3 is CASSSAGLAGVNEQFF. CDR3 in DNA: TGTGCCAGCAGCTCCGCAGGACTAGCGGGAGTCAATGAGCAGTTCTTC. This sequence joins TRBV13 and TRBJ2-1, with 13 nucleotides matching TRBD2. Germline V gene sequence: CDR1 PRHDT, CDR2 FYEKMQ (reference sequence). Germline trimming cut 4 bases from V and 6 bases from J; bases unmatched to any gene: 6. The CDR3 length is 16 residues.

The chain recombines TRBV7-2 with TRBJ2-1; D perhaps matches TRBD2 (5 bases). The CDR3 contains 13 residues. With 4 bases removed from V and 8 bases from J, the gap between germline ends came to 12 bases. Looked up from germline, CDR1 is SGHTA and CDR2 is FQGNSA. CDR3: CASSSMLADEQFF. Written as DNA, the CDR3 is TGTGCCAGCAGCTCGATGCTAGCTGATGAGCAGTTCTTC.

The V and J genes are TRBV28 and TRBJ1-5; TRBD1 aligns across 7 bases. The V segment lost 8 bases and the J segment 4 bases; nucleotides outside the gene matches: 5. The CDR3 contains 13 residues. Germline assignment: CDR1 MDHEN and CDR2 SYDVKM. CDR3 residues: CASGGQSNQPQHF. The CDR3 nucleotides read TGTGCCAGCGGGGGACAGTCGAATCAGCCCCAGCATTTT.

As concerns this clone: The junction differs from germline at one of its ends, possibly a read error. The chain is built from TRBV7-7 and TRBJ2-7, with 7 bases matching TRBD1. CDR3 length equals 13 residues. CDR1 SSHAT and CDR2 FNYEAQ come from the germline V gene (reference sequence). The CDR3 nucleotides are TGTGCTAGCAGCCCGGGACAGTCCTACGAGCAGTACTTC. Protein sequence: CASSPGQSYEQYF.

The rearrangement uses TRBV11-2 and TRBJ2-7; D gene ambiguous. The CDR3 is 13 residues long. Trimming removed 1 base at V and 0 bases at J, with 4 bases between. Germline V gives CDR1 SGHAT, CDR2 FQNNGV. This CDR3 reads CASSLVASYEQYF. In DNA form, the CDR3 reads TGTGCCAGCAGCTTAGTGGCCTCCTACGAGCAGTACTTC.

This chain joins TRBV9 and TRBJ1-1, with D perhaps matching TRBD1 (6 bases). This CDR3 has 14 residues. Germline V gene data show CDR1 as SGDLS and CDR2 as YYNGEE. The V gene lost 4 bases and the J gene lost 1 base, with 11 bases spanning the gap. CDR3 loop: CASSPGHRNTEAFF. DNA for the CDR3: TGTGCCAGCAGCCCGGGACACCGGAACACTGAAGCTTTCTTT.

The V call is TRBV30, the J call TRBJ2-1, with 10 bases matching TRBD2. CDR1 and CDR2 (germline): GTSNPN, SVGIG (reference sequence). CDR3 length equals 12 residues. Trimming took 4 bases from V and 7 from J; bases not matched to a gene: 1. CDR3 loop: CAWTSGSNEQFF. CDR3 bases: TGTGCCTGGACTAGCGGGAGTAATGAGCAGTTCTTC.